One and the same sample provided the 12 T cell receptor beta chains below, sequenced in a study of cytomegalovirus exposure and HLA in healthy donors. Use of 60 Vbeta and 13 Jbeta primers characterized the PCR. Only in-frame clones appear in the TCRdb table, and some are missing; sequencing was by immunoSEQ multiplex PCR. The sample has over 150,000 clones, 79% seen once; the top ten hold roughly 1.5%. The sample was PBMCs. The origin of the receptors is a woman aged 18-29 years in good health and CMV-seronegative.

This chain links TRBV5-1 with TRBJ1-6; 10 bases are a match to TRBD1. Germline V lookup: CDR1 SGHRS, CDR2 YFSETQ. V shed 3 bases and J 8 bases; nucleotides not matched to a gene: 8. The CDR3 has 16 amino acids. The CDR3 here is CASSSGDRGEDSPLHF. The CDR3, as DNA: TGCGCCAGCAGCTCGGGGGACAGGGGCGAGGATTCACCCCTCCACTTT. Supplemented by reference TRBV5-1 and TRBJ1-6, the full variable domain reads KAGVTQTPRYLIKTRGQQVTLSCSPISGHRSVSWYQQTPGQGLQFLFEYFSETQRNKGNFPGRFSGRQFSNSRSEMNVSTLELGDSALYLCASSSGDRGEDSPLHFGNGTRLTVT.

V gene TRBV10-3 combines with J gene TRBJ1-2; D gene unclear. Germline assignment: CDR1 ENHRY and CDR2 SYGVKD. V gave up 0 bases and J gave up 3 bases, with 14 bases separating them. This CDR3 comprises 16 residues. CDR3: CAISESKLEFDYGYTF. The CDR3 DNA sequence: TGTGCCATCAGTGAGTCGAAACTCGAGTTCGACTATGGCTACACCTTC.

The J gene is TRBJ2-7, the V gene TRBV5-1; maybe TRBD2 (5 bases). V shed 4 bases and J shed 3 bases, with 11 bases lying between them. CDR1 and CDR2 (germline): SGHRS, YFSETQ. CDR3 size: 13 residues. The CDR3 DNA reads TGCGCCAGCAGCACCTCCGGGGACTACGAGCAGTACTTC. This gives the protein CASSTSGDYEQYF.

The J gene is TRBJ2-7, the V gene TRBV2, with 9 positions matching TRBD1. Trimming at V came to 6 bases and at J to 3 bases, leaving 9 bases not matched to a gene. The germline CDR1 and CDR2 sequences are SNHLY and FYNNEI. The CDR3 loop spans 15 amino acids. The CDR3 spells CASRAGTGSDYEQYF. The CDR3 region has the DNA TGTGCCAGCAGAGCCGGGACAGGGTCGGACTACGAGCAGTACTTC.

This chain joins TRBV5-1 and TRBJ2-7, with TRBD1 matching 7 bases. The CDR3 extends over 16 amino acids. J was trimmed by 3 bases and V by 0 bases; bases with no gene match: 9. Germline V lookup: CDR1 SGHRS, CDR2 YFSETQ. CDR3 region: CASSLGGRAGGYEQYF. CDR3 nucleotide sequence: TGCGCCAGCAGCTTGGGAGGAAGGGCAGGGGGCTACGAGCAGTACTTC.

V and J are TRBV10-2 and TRBJ1-2, with 9 bases matching TRBD1. CDR1 and CDR2 from the germline V gene are WSHSY and SAAADI. J was trimmed by 1 base and V by 8 bases; bases with no gene match: 2. This CDR3 has 13 amino acids. CDR3 amino acids: CASGQGNNYGYTF. CDR3 DNA: TGCGCCAGCGGACAGGGGAATAACTATGGCTACACCTTC.

V gene TRBV10-2 combines with J gene TRBJ1-2; D gene ambiguous. V was cut by 4 bases and J by 8 bases, with 11 bases left in between. This CDR3 has 12 amino acids. Germline CDR1 and CDR2: WSHSY and SAAADI. The DNA of the CDR3 is TGCGCCAGCAGTGCTGGTCTGCGGGGCTACACCTTC. It is translated as CASSAGLRGYTF.

The chain recombines TRBV2 with TRBJ2-5, with 9 bases aligning to TRBD2. The CDR3 totals 16 residues. Trimming took 5 bases from V and 2 from J; bases not matched to a gene: 9. CDR1 SNHLY and CDR2 FYNNEI come from the germline V gene. The chain's CDR3 is CASSNGIAGEQETQYF. CDR3 DNA sequence: TGTGCCAGCAGTAATGGCATAGCGGGAGAACAAGAGACCCAGTACTTC.

The V call is TRBV2, the J call TRBJ1-5; D is ambiguous. The V gene lost 4 bases and the J gene lost 5 bases, with 15 bases spanning the gap. This CDR3 spans 15 amino acids. Germline CDR1 is SNHLY and CDR2 is FYNNEI. CDR3 amino acids: CASSVLRSGHQPQHF. CDR3 bases: TGTGCCAGCAGTGTACTTCGTTCAGGTCATCAGCCCCAGCATTTT.

The V gene is TRBV29-1, the J gene TRBJ1-1; TRBD1 aligns across 8 bases. The CDR3 is 17 residues long. Germline V gives CDR1 SQVTM, CDR2 ANQGSEA. Trimming removed 2 bases from V and 2 bases from J; junction bases left unmatched: 13. Here the CDR3 reads CSVELTGVGRGNTEAFF. The CDR3 region has the DNA TGCAGCGTTGAACTGACAGGGGTTGGGAGAGGTAACACTGAAGCTTTCTTT.

The chain employs TRBV11-2 and TRBJ1-4, with D perhaps matching TRBD1 (6 bases). The CDR3 consists of 15 residues. Germline V gene data show CDR1 as SGHAT and CDR2 as FQNNGV. Trimming left V 1 base short and J 3 bases short, with 9 bases between. In nucleotides, the CDR3 is TGTGCCAGCAGCTTAGTCAGGGGAGCTAATGAAAAACTGTTTTTT. Translated, it gives CASSLVRGANEKLFF.

The rearrangement uses TRBV7-2 and TRBJ1-6, with D maybe TRBD1 (6 bases). This CDR3 comprises 14 residues. CDR1 and CDR2 from the germline V gene are SGHTA and FQGNSA. Trimming removed 3 bases at V and 10 bases at J, with 13 bases between. The CDR3 region has the DNA TGTGCCAGCAGCTTGGGGGGGCCGAGATCACCCCTCCACTTT. It specifies CASSLGGPRSPLHF.